The next 7 T cell receptor beta chains were all read from a single sample in a study of blood T cell repertoires in COVID-19. Using immunoSEQ multiplex PCR, the repertoire was profiled, and TCRdb retains in-frame clones only, with some absent. The data hold more than 300,000 clones, with around nine tenths observed a single time. Specimen: peripheral blood. These receptor sequences come from a woman between 18 and 29 years old who had recovered from COVID-19.

The gene calls are TRBV6-2 or TRBV6-3 and TRBJ2-7; D call uncertain. CDR1 and CDR2 (germline): MNHEY, SVGEGT. Trimming took off 6 bases at V and 4 bases at J, with 10 bases between the two ends. CDR3 length: 12 amino acids. The CDR3 loop is CASSRRGYEQYV. The CDR3 nucleotides are TGTGCCAGCAGCCGCCGCGGTTACGAGCAGTACGTC.

V usage is TRBV6-5 and J usage is TRBJ1-4; TRBD1 is a possible D gene (5 bases). CDR3 length: 15 amino acids. Trimming pared 5 bases from V and 5 bases from J, leaving 15 bases between. Germline V gene data show CDR1 as MNHEY and CDR2 as SVGAGI. The CDR3 DNA reads as TGTGCCAGCAGTAGGAGGGGCAGTCGAAATGAAAAACTGTTTTTT. This sequence encodes CASSRRGSRNEKLFF.

The rearrangement uses TRBV6-5 and TRBJ1-2; no clear D gene. The CDR3 extends over 12 amino acids. V gave up 6 bases and J gave up 0 bases, with 5 bases separating them. Germline-derived CDR1 and CDR2 are MNHEY and SVGAGI. This CDR3 reads CASRGANYGYTF. CDR3 nucleotides: TGTGCCAGCAGAGGAGCTAACTATGGCTACACCTTC.

The CDR3 bases are TGTGCCAGCAGTCCGGACAGGGCCTCCTATAATTCACCCCTCCACTTT. Residues: CASSPDRASYNSPLHF. The chain links TRBV27 to TRBJ1-6; 8 bases align to TRBD1. V shed 5 bases, J shed 0 bases, and the junction held 3 bases outside the gene matches. The germline V gene has CDR1 MNHEY and CDR2 SMNVEV (reference sequence). CDR3 length: 16 residues.

The chain is built from TRBV30 and TRBJ2-1, with D possibly TRBD2 on 6 matching bases. Germline V lookup: CDR1 GTSNPN, CDR2 SVGIG (reference sequence). V shed 7 bases and J shed 5 bases, with 9 bases lying between them. The CDR3 has 11 amino acids. CDR3 sequence reads: CAYPSDNEQFF. CDR3 nucleotides: TGTGCCTACCCTAGCGACAATGAGCAGTTCTTC.

This clone was counted once. The chain is built from TRBV9 and TRBJ2-2; 7 positions agree with TRBD1. CDR1 and CDR2 from the germline V gene are SGDLS and YYNGEE. The ends lost 2 bases at V and 4 bases at J; junction bases unmatched: 11. CDR3 length: 17 residues. The CDR3 DNA reads TGTGCCAGCAGCGTGGGATTGACAGGGAGTGCCACCGGGGAGCTGTTTTTT. Amino acids: CASSVGLTGSATGELFF.

This chain connects TRBV6-6 to TRBJ2-7; D is perhaps TRBD1 (8 bases). V was cut by 8 bases and J by 3 bases, with 17 bases left in between. CDR3 length equals 14 residues. Germline V lookup: CDR1 MNHNY, CDR2 SVGAGI (reference sequence). The DNA of the CDR3 is TGTGCCAGCGCCGGACAGGGAGGGAACTACGAGCAGTACGTC. Translating it yields CASAGQGGNYEQYV.